One and the same sample provided the 14 T cell receptor beta chains below, sequenced in a study of blood T cells in healthy people across ages. PCR was performed a second time for roughly 7 to 12 cycles using a sample-barcoded 5' primer and a J-beta primer mix. Each CDR3 protein is one row after TCRdb ran MiXCR on the 5' RACE reads. The top ten hold around 3% of the sample, which has 600,000 to 900,000 distinct CDR3 sequences, roughly 25% seen once. These records were also assigned to another study, of T cells of mothers and their children.

Sequenced material: blood. The receptors were gathered from a boy younger than 18 in good health.

The chain is built from TRBV7-9 and TRBJ2-1; no clear D. The CDR3 is 14 amino acids. Germline loops: CDR1 SEHNR, CDR2 FQNEAQ (reference sequence). Trimming stripped 5 bases from V and 3 bases from J, with 11 bases between. The CDR3 loop is CASSETEDYNEQFF. The CDR3 DNA sequence: TGTGCCAGCAGCGAGACTGAGGACTACAATGAGCAGTTCTTC.

There are a few counts of this clonotype. This chain links TRBV7-2 with TRBJ1-2; 7 nucleotides match TRBD1. CDR1 and CDR2 from the germline V gene are SGHTA and FQGNSA. V dropped 5 bases and J dropped 1; count of bases not matched to a gene: 4. The CDR3 consists of 14 residues. CDR3 residues: CASSTYRGNYGYTF. The CDR3 DNA reads as TGTGCCAGCAGCACCTACAGGGGTAACTATGGCTACACCTTC.

Concerning this clonotype: The junction and the germline gene differ at one end; a read error may be behind it. The chain couples TRBV7-6 to TRBJ1-1, with no clear D. The CDR3 totals 15 residues. Germline V gene lookup returns CDR1 SGHVS and CDR2 FNYEAQ. The CDR3 DNA reads as TGTACCAGCAAAGTCCTAGGATTACTGAACACTGAAGCTTTCTTT. Protein sequence: CTSKVLGLLNTEAFF.

The chain employs TRBV20-1 and TRBJ2-5; 8 nucleotides align to TRBD2. Per the germline V gene, CDR1 is DFQATT and CDR2 is SNEGSKA (reference sequence). Losses at the gene ends were 3 bases for V and 5 bases for J; bases not matched to a gene: 2. The CDR3 totals 12 residues. CDR3 loop: CSASGGAETQYF. In nucleotides, the CDR3 is TGCAGTGCTAGCGGGGGGGCGGAGACCCAGTACTTC.

V gene TRBV6-5 combines with J gene TRBJ1-3; D is perhaps TRBD1 (5 bases). There are 13 residues in the CDR3. V lost 8 bases to trimming and J lost 0 bases, with 8 bases between them. The germline CDR1 and CDR2 sequences are MNHEY and SVGAGI. CDR3 sequence: CASYRSSGNTIYF. The CDR3, as DNA: TGTGCCAGCTACAGGAGCTCTGGAAACACCATATATTTT.

The V gene is TRBV7-9, the J gene TRBJ1-3; 8 bases are a match to TRBD1. V was pared by 3 bases and J by 2 bases, with 6 bases of the junction left unmatched. CDR1 SEHNR and CDR2 FQNEAQ come from the germline V gene (reference sequence). This CDR3 spans 16 amino acids. The CDR3 loop is CASSLRDRSPGNTIYF. Here the CDR3 DNA reads TGTGCCAGCAGCTTGAGGGACAGGAGCCCTGGAAACACCATATATTTT.

This clonotype was recorded a few times. The J gene is TRBJ2-7, the V gene TRBV28; D could derive from TRBD1 or TRBD2 (5 bases each). The closer fit of TRBJ2-1 to the DNA end suggests the J call may be wrong. The CDR3 length is 15 residues. Germline V gives CDR1 MDHEN, CDR2 SYDVKM. The CDR3 region has the DNA TGTGCCAGCAGTTTATGGAGGGTGAGGGGCCATGAGCAGTTCTTC. Its protein is CASSLWRVRGHEQFF.

In its sample, this clonotype was seen a few times. The chain links TRBV27 to TRBJ2-5; D perhaps matches TRBD1 (6 bases). The J call may be faulty, since TRBJ2-7 better matches the DNA end. CDR3 length equals 14 residues. CDR1 is MNHEY and CDR2 is SMNVEV in the germline V gene (reference sequence). CDR3 protein: CASSSRGKTYEQYF. CDR3 nucleotides: TGTGCCAGCAGTTCAAGGGGGAAGACCTACGAGCAGTACTTC.

This chain connects TRBV6-1 to TRBJ1-3; 12 bases are shared with TRBD1. CDR3 length equals 19 residues. V shed 6 bases and J 2 bases; nucleotides not matched to a gene: 14. Germline loops: CDR1 MNHNS, CDR2 SASEGT. The CDR3 region is CASSLGHPGQGATGNTIYF. For the CDR3, the DNA is TGTGCCAGCAGCTTGGGCCATCCGGGACAGGGGGCCACTGGAAACACCATATATTTT.

This clonotype was observed a handful of times. The rearrangement links TRBV12-3 or TRBV12-4 to TRBJ2-5; tentatively, D is TRBD2 (6 bases). This CDR3 is built from 14 residues. Trimming removed 3 bases at V and 5 bases at J, with 13 bases between. Here the CDR3 DNA reads TGTGCCAGCAGTTTCCCGGGAGTGGGGGAGACCCAGTACTTC. Translation: CASSFPGVGETQYF.

The V and J genes are TRBV11-2 and TRBJ2-1; 10 bases line up with TRBD2. The DNA end is more similar to TRBJ2-5, so the J call may be wrong. The CDR3 sequence is 16 residues long. Germline V lookup: CDR1 SGHAT, CDR2 FQNNGV. The CDR3 is CASSKRGGHLEETQYF. CDR3 coding DNA: TGTGCCAGCAGTAAGCGGGGGGGCCATTTAGAGGAGACCCAGTACTTC.

This clonotype appeared many times. The chain carries TRBV9 and TRBJ2-5; D is unresolved. The germline gives CDR1 SGDLS, CDR2 YYNGEE. V lost 0 bases to trimming and J lost 5 bases, with 5 bases between them. This CDR3 comprises 12 residues. CDR3 DNA sequence: TGTGCCAGCAGCGTAGACGGGGAGACCCAGTACTTC. Protein sequence: CASSVDGETQYF.

In its sample, this clonotype was seen once. The rearrangement links TRBV3-1 to TRBJ2-5; a weak D match, TRBD1 (6 bases). Germline values: CDR1 LGHDT, CDR2 YNNKEL (reference sequence). Trimming removed 8 bases at V and 11 bases at J, with 24 bases between. The CDR3 loop spans 14 amino acids. CDR3 sequence (DNA): TGTGCCAGCGGGGGAGAGACAGCCGTCCAGGGGCAGTACTTC. It is translated as CASGGETAVQGQYF.

For this clonotype: The junction differs from germline at one of its ends, possibly a read error. The chain combines TRBV5-1 with TRBJ2-5, with D possibly TRBD2 on 6 matching bases. Germline CDR1 SGHRS, CDR2 YFSETQ. This CDR3 is 15 amino acids long. For the CDR3, the DNA is TGCGCCAGCAACAACAAAACTAGCAGTGCAGAGACCCGGTACTTC. This codes for CASNNKTSSAETRYF.